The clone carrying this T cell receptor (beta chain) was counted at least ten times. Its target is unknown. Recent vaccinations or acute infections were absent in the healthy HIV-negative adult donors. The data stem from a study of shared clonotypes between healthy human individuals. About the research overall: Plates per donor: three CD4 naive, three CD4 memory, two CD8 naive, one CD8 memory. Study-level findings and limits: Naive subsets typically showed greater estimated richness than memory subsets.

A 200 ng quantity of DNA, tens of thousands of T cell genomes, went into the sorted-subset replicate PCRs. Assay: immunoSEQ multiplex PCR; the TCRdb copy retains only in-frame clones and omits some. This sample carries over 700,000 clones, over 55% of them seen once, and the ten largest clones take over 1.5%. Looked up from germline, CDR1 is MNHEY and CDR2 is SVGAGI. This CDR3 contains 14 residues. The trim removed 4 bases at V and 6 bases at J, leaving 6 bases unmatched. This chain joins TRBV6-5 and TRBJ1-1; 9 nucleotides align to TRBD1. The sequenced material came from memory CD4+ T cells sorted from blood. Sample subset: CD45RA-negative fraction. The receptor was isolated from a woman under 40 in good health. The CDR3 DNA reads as TGTGCCAGCAGTTTCGACAGGGGGGAGGCTGAAGCTTTCTTT. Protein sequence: CASSFDRGEAEAFF.